This T cell receptor (beta chain) was sequenced for a study of T-cell reconstitution after alpha-beta-depleted transplantation in children. Study results and limitations: Reportedly, only several hundred clones from non-depleted graft cells drove alpha-beta T-cell counts at about two months.

As concerns this clonotype: What it binds is not known.

The CDR3 is 13 residues long. V lost 5 bases to trimming and J lost 6 bases, with 14 bases between them. Germline CDR1 SQVTM, CDR2 ANQGSEA. Unique molecular identifiers were used to barcode this TCRbeta library. TCRdb processed the PCR reads anew with MiXCR; each CDR3 protein has one entry. The profile covers just over 950,000 distinct CDR3 sequences, with about 31% appearing a single time and more than 25% taken by the ten largest. Sequencing used PBMCs, mostly from graft donor cells, obtained 360 days after TCRalphabeta/CD19-depleted stem cell transplant. J is TRBJ2-1 and V is TRBV29-1; tentatively, D is TRBD2 (5 bases). This receptor was obtained from a boy younger than two who had a stem cell transplant for SCID, so the T cells may come from the graft donor. The CDR3 DNA is TGCAGCGTTCGGGAATCGGCTCTCAATGAGCAGTTCTTC. This gives the protein CSVRESALNEQFF.